The 8 T cell receptor beta chains listed next were all sequenced from one sample in a study of shared clonotypes between healthy human individuals. Only in-frame clones appear in the TCRdb table, and some are missing; sequencing was by immunoSEQ multiplex PCR. The sample holds hundreds of thousands of clones, 95% to 96% seen once. Selected positively for CCR7 and CD45RO-negative, naive CD8 cells excluded terminally differentiated effector memory CD45RA+ cells. Sequenced: naive CD8+ T cells sorted from blood. These receptors originate from a woman aged 25 to 39 in good health.

For this clone: Other DNA sequences in this sample translate to the same CDR3. V gene TRBV30 combines with J gene TRBJ2-2, with D tentatively TRBD1 (6 bases). This CDR3 has 14 residues. Trimming removed 1 base at V and 4 bases at J, with 10 bases between. Germline-derived CDR1 and CDR2 are GTSNPN and SVGIG (reference sequence). CDR3 DNA: TGTGCCTGGAGTGGCACAGGGTTCACCGGGGAGCTGTTTTTT. Translated, it gives CAWSGTGFTGELFF.

The V call is TRBV28, the J call TRBJ2-7; D possibly corresponds to TRBD1 (6 bases). Germline V gene lookup returns CDR1 MDHEN and CDR2 SYDVKM. This CDR3 has 14 residues. The V and J ends lost 3 bases and 2 bases respectively, with 11 bases between them. The CDR3 here is CASSFLGQPYEQYF. The CDR3 nucleotides are TGTGCCAGCAGTTTTCTCGGACAGCCCTACGAGCAGTACTTC.

V and J are TRBV7-2 and TRBJ2-5; TRBD2 matches 10 bases. The J call may be incorrect, as the DNA end agrees better with TRBJ2-7. Germline V lookup: CDR1 SGHTA, CDR2 FQGNSA. CDR3 length: 15 amino acids. CDR3 in DNA: TGTGCCAGCAGCTTATCCATACTAGCGGGAAGCGAGCAGTACTTC. Translated: CASSLSILAGSEQYF.

V and J are TRBV5-6 and TRBJ2-5, with TRBD2 matching 13 bases. The CDR3 is 16 residues long. Per germline, CDR1 SGHDT and CDR2 YYEEEE. Trimming removed 0 bases from V and 2 bases from J; junction bases left unmatched: 1. Written as DNA, the CDR3 is TGTGCCAGCAGCTTGGCACTAGCGGGAGGGCAAGAGACCCAGTACTTC. It is translated as CASSLALAGGQETQYF.

The chain carries TRBV21-1 and TRBJ1-3. TRBV21-1 is shown as a pseudogene. The CDR3 is made up of 18 amino acids. CDR3 sequence (DNA): TGTGCCAGCATCCACCTCGGCAAGGCGAGCACGGCTGGAAACACCATATATTTT. The encoded protein is CASIHLGKASTAGNTIYF.

A remark on this clone: At the DNA level, this CDR3 is encoded by other sequences in the same sample as well. This chain uses TRBV27 with TRBJ2-7; the match to TRBD1 covers 7 bases. V lost 7 bases, J lost 2 bases, and 5 bases stayed unmatched. The CDR3 is 13 residues long. Germline V gives CDR1 MNHEY, CDR2 SMNVEV (reference sequence). The CDR3 DNA reads as TGTGCCAGCAAACCCGGGACAGCCTACGAGCAGTACTTC. This gives the protein CASKPGTAYEQYF.

The V and J genes are TRBV29-1 and TRBJ2-7; D could derive from TRBD1 or TRBD2 (7 bases each). V was shortened by 6 bases and J by 6 bases, with 24 bases between the two germline ends. The CDR3 is 15 amino acids. Germline V CDR1 and CDR2: SQVTM, ANQGSEA. The CDR3 bases are TGCAGCGTGGCCGGGACTACCGGAGGGGGCTTCGAGCAGTACTTC. Amino acids: CSVAGTTGGGFEQYF.

This clone has more than one count but fewer than ten. The chain uses TRBV9 and TRBJ1-2; 10 bases line up with TRBD1. CDR3 size: 15 residues. CDR1 is SGDLS, CDR2 YYNGEE, per germline. V was clipped by 4 bases and J by 4 bases; unmatched bases: 7. DNA for the CDR3: TGTGCCAGCAGCAAAGCCGGGACAGGGGTCTATGGCTACACCTTC. It yields the protein CASSKAGTGVYGYTF.